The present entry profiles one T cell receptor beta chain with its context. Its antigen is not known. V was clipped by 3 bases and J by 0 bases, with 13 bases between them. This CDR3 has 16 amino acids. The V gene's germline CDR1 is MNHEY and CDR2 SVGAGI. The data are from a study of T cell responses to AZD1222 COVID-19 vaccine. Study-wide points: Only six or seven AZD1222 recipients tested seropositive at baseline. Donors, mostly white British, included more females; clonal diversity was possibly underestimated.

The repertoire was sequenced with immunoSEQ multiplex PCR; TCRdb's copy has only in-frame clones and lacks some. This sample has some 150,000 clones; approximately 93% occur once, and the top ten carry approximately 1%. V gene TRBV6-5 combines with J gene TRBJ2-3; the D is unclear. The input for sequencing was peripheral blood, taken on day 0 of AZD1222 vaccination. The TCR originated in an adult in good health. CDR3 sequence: CASSYNLVGSTDTQYF. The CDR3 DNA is TGTGCCAGCAGTTATAATCTAGTGGGCAGCACAGATACGCAGTATTTT.